These 14 T cell receptor beta chains came from one sample sequenced in a study of cytomegalovirus exposure and HLA in healthy donors. Primers for the PCR totalled 60 Vbeta and 13 Jbeta. TCRdb keeps only in-frame clones here, not all; method: immunoSEQ multiplex PCR. The sample holds 130,000 or so clones, approximately 80% seen once. Sequencing input: PBMCs. The receptor source for this set is a woman aged 40 to 49 in good health and CMV-seronegative.

The V and J genes are TRBV13 and TRBJ2-6; D is possibly TRBD2 (5 bases). In germline, CDR1 is PRHDT, CDR2 FYEKMQ (reference sequence). The CDR3 is made up of 18 amino acids. Trimming removed 5 bases from V and 2 bases from J, with 19 bases in between. This CDR3 reads CASSRGLPLAPGANVLTF. In DNA, the CDR3 is TGTGCCAGCAGCCGGGGTTTACCCCTTGCGCCTGGGGCCAACGTCCTGACTTTC.

The gene calls are TRBV5-8 and TRBJ2-3, with a tentative D call TRBD1 (6 bases). The CDR3 has 13 residues. Deletions cut 7 bases from V and 2 bases from J, with 11 bases between. Germline CDR1 SGHTS, CDR2 YDEGEE. CDR3 sequence: CASLRDTTDTQYF. The CDR3 coding sequence is TGTGCCAGCCTAAGGGACACCACAGATACGCAGTATTTT.

The chain couples TRBV5-1 to TRBJ1-1; the match to TRBD1 covers 8 bases. The CDR3 sequence is 15 residues long. CDR1 and CDR2 from the germline V gene are SGHRS and YFSETQ. V gave up 4 bases and J gave up 1 base; unmatched junction bases: 6. For the CDR3, the DNA is TGCGCCAGCAGCCCACCGGACAGGGCGAACACTGAAGCTTTCTTT. It is translated as CASSPPDRANTEAFF.

The chain combines TRBV2 with TRBJ1-2; weak D call: TRBD1 (5 bases). This CDR3 is 12 amino acids long. Germline CDR1 and CDR2: SNHLY and FYNNEI. V dropped 7 bases and J dropped 4 bases, with 10 bases sitting between them. The CDR3, as DNA: TGTGCCAGCACGCAGGGCAGCTATGGCTACACCTTC. This encodes CASTQGSYGYTF.

The chain is built from TRBV5-1 and TRBJ1-3; D remains ambiguous. The germline V and J ends were trimmed by 1 base and 0 bases, with 11 bases remaining between them. The CDR3 consists of 16 residues. Germline V gene data show CDR1 as SGHRS and CDR2 as YFSETQ. The CDR3 DNA follows: TGCGCCAGCAGCTTGAGTACAGTTAGCTCTGGAAACACCATATATTTT. It encodes CASSLSTVSSGNTIYF.

The chain links TRBV23-1 to TRBJ1-5; D gene uncertain. Being an ORF, TRBV23-1 has a function that is uncertain. V was trimmed by 6 bases and J by 5 bases, leaving 26 bases between them. The CDR3 consists of 18 residues. The CDR3 bases are TGCGCCAGCAGACAGATTTTCCTGTCAAGAGGGTACCATCAGCCCCAGCATTTT. Its protein product is CASRQIFLSRGYHQPQHF.

Comments on this clone: This specimen includes other DNA sequences encoding the same CDR3. This chain joins TRBV5-6 and TRBJ2-5; TRBD2 might be the D (5 bases). V was pared by 1 base and J by 2 bases, with 9 bases between. CDR1 is SGHDT, CDR2 YYEEEE, per germline. The CDR3 is 14 residues long. CDR3 sequence reads: CASSLTSGQETQYF. Here the CDR3 DNA reads TGTGCCAGCAGCTTGACGAGCGGTCAAGAGACCCAGTACTTC.

This clone has only one observation. The CDR3 is CASSLNQGPNEQYF. CDR3 nucleotides: TGTGCCAGCAGTTTAAATCAGGGTCCGAACGAGCAGTACTTC. The V and J genes are TRBV28 and TRBJ2-7, with D perhaps TRBD1 (5 bases). Germline CDR1 is MDHEN and CDR2 is SYDVKM. The V end was cut by 2 bases, the J end by 5 bases, with 13 bases between. CDR3 length: 14 amino acids. The full variable domain, completed using reference TRBV28 and TRBJ2-7, is DVKVTQSSRYLVKRTGEKVFLECVQDMDHENMFWYRQDPGLGLRLIYFSYDVKMKEKGDIPEGYSVSREKKERFSLILESASTNQTSMYLCASSLNQGPNEQYFGPGTRLTVT.

V gene TRBV2 combines with J gene TRBJ1-2; D unresolved. Germline V CDR1 and CDR2: SNHLY, FYNNEI. The V end lost 3 bases, the J end lost 2 bases, and 7 bases lay between the germline ends. CDR3 size: 13 residues. CDR3 in amino acids: CASSEAGNYGYTF. The CDR3 DNA is TGTGCCAGCAGTGAGGCGGGAAACTATGGCTACACCTTC.

This clone was seen a few times. The gene calls are TRBV7-2 and TRBJ2-5, with a possible D match to TRBD2 (6 bases). V gave up 2 bases and J gave up 5 bases, with 15 bases separating them. The CDR3 consists of 15 residues. Germline-derived CDR1 and CDR2 are SGHTA and FQGNSA. CDR3: CASSLIGGSGETQYF. The CDR3 DNA reads as TGTGCCAGCAGCTTAATCGGAGGGTCAGGGGAGACCCAGTACTTC.

The gene calls are TRBV4-1 and TRBJ2-7, with 11 bases fitting TRBD1. After removal of 3 bases from V and 2 bases from J, the junction contained 15 bases not matched to a gene. This CDR3 is built from 19 residues. CDR1 and CDR2 (germline): MGHRA, YSYEKL. Written as DNA, the CDR3 is TGCGCCAGCAGCCAGGGACAGGGGGTTGTGACTAGCGGCGCCTACGAGCAGTACTTC. It is translated as CASSQGQGVVTSGAYEQYF.

This chain uses TRBV7-2 with TRBJ1-2; D may be TRBD1 (5 bases). V gave up 6 bases and J gave up 1 base, with 18 bases separating them. There are 16 residues in the CDR3. The germline gives CDR1 SGHTA, CDR2 FQGNSA. CDR3 region: CASSQDSPPFNYGYTF. The CDR3 bases are TGTGCCAGCAGTCAAGACAGCCCCCCCTTTAACTATGGCTACACCTTC.

The gene calls are TRBV7-3 and TRBJ2-1, with 10 bases that match TRBD2. Germline assignment: CDR1 SGHTA and CDR2 FQGTGA. J lost 7 bases, V lost 2 bases, and 8 bases had no gene match. This CDR3 comprises 16 residues. CDR3 coding DNA: TGTGCCAGCAGCTTAGGCCCTAGCGGGGGTGATAATGAGCAGTTCTTC. Translating it yields CASSLGPSGGDNEQFF. The whole variable domain, remainder taken from reference TRBV7-3 and TRBJ2-1, is GAGVSQTPSNKVTEKGKYVELRCDPISGHTALYWYRQSLGQGPEFLIYFQGTGAADDSGLPNDRFFAVRPEGSVSTLKIQRTERGDSAVYLCASSLGPSGGDNEQFFGPGTRLTVL.

The V and J genes are TRBV15 and TRBJ2-6; 8 positions match TRBD1. The CDR3 is made up of 20 amino acids. V trimming: 1 base; J trimming: 1 base; junction bases outside the gene matches: 12. Germline assignment: CDR1 LNHNV and CDR2 YYDKDF (reference sequence). This CDR3 is CATSRAGTGFINSGANVLTF. In nucleotides, the CDR3 is TGTGCCACCAGCAGAGCCGGGACAGGATTTATAAATTCTGGGGCCAACGTCCTGACTTTC.